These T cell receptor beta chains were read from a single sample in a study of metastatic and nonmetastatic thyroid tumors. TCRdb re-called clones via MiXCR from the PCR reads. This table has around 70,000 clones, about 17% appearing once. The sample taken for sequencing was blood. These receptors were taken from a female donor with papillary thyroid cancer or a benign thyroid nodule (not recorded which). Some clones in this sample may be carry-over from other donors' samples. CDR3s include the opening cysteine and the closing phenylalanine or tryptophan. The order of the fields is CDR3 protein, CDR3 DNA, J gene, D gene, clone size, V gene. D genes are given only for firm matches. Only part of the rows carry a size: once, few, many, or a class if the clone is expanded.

CASSLAGGPVEQYF TGTGCCAGCAGTTTAGCGGGAGGGCCGGTCGAGCAGTACTTC TRBJ2-7 TRBD2 many TRBV6-4
CASSLAYGQSYEQYF TGTGCCAGCAGCTTAGCGTATGGGCAATCCTACGAGCAGTACTTC TRBJ2-7 - - TRBV7-8
CASSYRDSYEQYF TGTGCCAGCAGTTACCGGGACTCCTACGAGCAGTACTTC TRBJ2-7 - many TRBV6-5
CAWSVLGPLHF TGTGCCTGGAGTGTACTAGGCCCCCTCCACTTT TRBJ1-6 - medium-sized TRBV30
CASSEGGPSGANVLTF TGCGCCAGCAGTGAGGGCGGACCCTCTGGGGCCAACGTCCTGACTTTC TRBJ2-6 - - TRBV10-1
CASSPTGLVEQYF TGTGCCAGCAGTCCGACAGGGCTGGTCGAGCAGTACTTC TRBJ2-7 TRBD1 few TRBV6-1
CASSLRSTGELFF TGTGCCAGCAGTTTGCGTAGCACCGGGGAGCTGTTTTTT TRBJ2-2 - many TRBV12-3/TRBV12-4
CASSQIAITNRGDTHNEQFF TGTGCCAGCAGCCAAATCGCAATAACCAACAGGGGGGACACCCACAATGAGCAGTTCTTC TRBJ2-1 TRBD1 - TRBV14
CASSLVVGEQYF TGTGCCAGCAGCTTAGTGGTCGGGGAGCAGTACTTC TRBJ2-7 - many TRBV7-9
CASSELAGFGTDTQYF TGCGCCAGCAGTGAGTTAGCGGGGTTTGGCACAGATACGCAGTATTTT TRBJ2-3 TRBD2 many TRBV10-1
CASSPGGWANEQFF TGTGCCAGCTCACCGGGGGGATGGGCCAATGAGCAGTTCTTC TRBJ2-1 - many TRBV18
CASSLESGGRSEAFF TGTGCCAGCAGCTTAGAATCAGGAGGTAGATCTGAAGCTTTCTTT TRBJ1-1 - - TRBV11-2
CAISRLAGEAYNEQFF TGTGCCATCAGTCGACTAGCGGGAGAGGCCTACAATGAGCAGTTCTTC TRBJ2-1 TRBD2 many TRBV10-3
CASSSSPGQGYGYTF TGTGCCAGCAGTTCCTCCCCGGGACAGGGATATGGCTACACCTTC TRBJ1-2 TRBD1 many TRBV28
CASSHQGGDEQFF TGTGCCAGCAGCCACCAGGGGGGGGATGAGCAGTTCTTC TRBJ2-1 - many TRBV7-3
CATGTSGSGTDTQYF TGTGCCACCGGGACTAGCGGGAGTGGGACAGATACGCAGTATTTT TRBJ2-3 TRBD2 many TRBV24-1
CASSEREGPDTQYF TGTGCCAGCAGTGAGCGGGAGGGCCCAGATACGCAGTATTTT TRBJ2-3 TRBD2 many TRBV2
CAWMDTLYEQYF TGTGCCTGGATGGACACCCTCTACGAGCAGTACTTC TRBJ2-7 - - TRBV30
CASSLGGGRGSFGYTF TGTGCCAGCAGCTTAGGGGGGGGCAGGGGATCCTTTGGCTACACCTTC TRBJ1-2 - many TRBV7-8
CASSERGGETQYF TGTGCCAGCAGTGAACGAGGAGGGGAGACCCAGTACTTC TRBJ2-5 - many TRBV6-1
CASTPLAGKYEQYF TGTGCCAGCACACCTCTAGCGGGGAAATACGAGCAGTACTTC TRBJ2-7 TRBD2 - TRBV28
CASKSDRENTEAFF TGTGCCAGTAAATCGGATCGCGAGAACACTGAAGCTTTCTTT TRBJ1-1 - - TRBV19
CAISDKRSTDTQYF TGTGCCATCAGTGATAAAAGGAGCACAGATACGCAGTATTTT TRBJ2-3 - many TRBV10-3
CASSMNPGLNSGANVPTF TGTGCCAGCAGCATGAATCCGGGACTCAACTCTGGGGCCAACGTCCCGACTTTC TRBJ2-6 - - TRBV11-1
CSARGTRETYEQYF TGCAGTGCTAGGGGGACTAGAGAAACCTACGAGCAGTACTTC TRBJ2-7 TRBD2 - TRBV20-1
CASSLRDRSYGYTF TGTGCCAGCAGCCTCCGGGACAGGAGCTATGGCTACACCTTC TRBJ1-2 TRBD1 - TRBV3-1
CASSSGGVASAFF TGTGCCAGCAGCTCGGGGGGGGTAGCTAGCGCGTTCTTC TRBJ2-1 TRBD2 many TRBV11-3
CASIYTGYQFYGYTF TGTGCCAGCATTTACACAGGGTACCAATTCTATGGCTACACCTTC TRBJ1-2 - few TRBV6-5
CASILMAGNSYNEQFF TGTGCCAGCATCTTGATGGCGGGGAACTCCTACAATGAGCAGTTCTTC TRBJ2-1 - - TRBV7-6
CASSGPPERTSSPSDTQYF TGTGCCAGCAGTGGCCCCCCGGAGAGGACTAGTTCTCCCTCAGATACGCAGTATTTT TRBJ2-3 TRBD2 - TRBV2
CASSLGLAGVEQFF TGTGCCAGCAGTTTAGGACTAGCGGGTGTTGAGCAGTTCTTC TRBJ2-1 TRBD2 many TRBV27
CASSLNSGGNEQFF TGTGCCAGCAGCTTGAATAGTGGGGGCAATGAGCAGTTCTTC TRBJ2-1 - many TRBV7-8
CASRPGHNTGELFF TGTGCCAGCAGACCGGGACACAACACCGGGGAGCTGTTTTTT TRBJ2-2 - many TRBV6-1
CASSEPGGPSSYEQYF TGTGCCAGCAGTGAACCCGGAGGTCCGAGCTCCTACGAGCAGTACTTC TRBJ2-7 - few TRBV6-1
CASSGDRAGGRNEQFF TGTGCCAGCAGTGGAGATCGGGCCGGTGGGCGGAATGAGCAGTTCTTC TRBJ2-1 - few TRBV6-1
CASSLGFNYGYTF TGTGCCAGCAGTTTGGGGTTTAACTATGGCTACACCTTC TRBJ1-2 - many TRBV27
CASRTSGSPADTQYF TGTGCCAGCAGGACTAGCGGGAGTCCCGCAGATACGCAGTATTTT TRBJ2-3 TRBD2 - TRBV6-4
CSAPQGASSYEQYF TGCAGTGCTCCCCAGGGGGCCAGCTCCTACGAGCAGTACTTC TRBJ2-7 TRBD1 - TRBV20-1
CSASSGQSNTEAFF TGCAGCGCCAGCTCCGGACAGTCAAACACTGAAGCTTTCTTT TRBJ1-1 - many TRBV29-1
CASSPGGMRRTEAFF TGTGCCAGCAGCCCAGGAGGAATGCGCCGCACTGAAGCTTTCTTT TRBJ1-1 - many TRBV3-1
CSATSGTQGTEAFF TGCAGTGCTACTTCCGGGACCCAAGGCACTGAAGCTTTCTTT TRBJ1-1 - few TRBV20-1